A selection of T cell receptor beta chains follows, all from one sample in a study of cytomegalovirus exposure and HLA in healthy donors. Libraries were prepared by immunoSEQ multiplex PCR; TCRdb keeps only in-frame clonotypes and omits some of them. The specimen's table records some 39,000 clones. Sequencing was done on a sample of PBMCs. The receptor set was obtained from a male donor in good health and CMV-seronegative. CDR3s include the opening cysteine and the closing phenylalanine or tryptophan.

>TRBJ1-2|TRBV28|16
CASSLARDRANYGYTF
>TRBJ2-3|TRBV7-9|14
CASSSIKHTDTQYF
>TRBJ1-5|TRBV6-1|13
CASSPSYNQPQHF
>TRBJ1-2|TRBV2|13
CASSMLAGGGYTF
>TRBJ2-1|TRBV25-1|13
CASSTWGGNEQFF
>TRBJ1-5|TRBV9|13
CASSSRAAGPQHF
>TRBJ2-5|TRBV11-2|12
CASSPPRETQYF
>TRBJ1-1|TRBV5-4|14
CASTPTRGNTEAFF
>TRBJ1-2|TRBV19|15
CASSMGPTATYGYTF
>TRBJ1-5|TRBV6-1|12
CASSELPRSAHF
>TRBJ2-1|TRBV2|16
CASSEGAGGYYNEQFF
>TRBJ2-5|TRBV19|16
CASSMARSRNQETQYF
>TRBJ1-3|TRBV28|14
CASSLPGAARAIYF
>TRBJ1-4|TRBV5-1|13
CASSYGQREKLFF
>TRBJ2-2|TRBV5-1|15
CASSLGRGATGELFF
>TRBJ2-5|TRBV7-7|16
CASSLVSGTSRETQYF
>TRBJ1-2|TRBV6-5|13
CASRRTGGSGYTF
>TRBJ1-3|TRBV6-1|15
CASSEFGQGGNTIYF
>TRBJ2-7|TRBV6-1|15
CASSSSSGGAHEQYF
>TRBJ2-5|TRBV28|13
CASSSDSQETQYF
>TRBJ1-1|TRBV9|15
CASSPPGAIGTEAFF
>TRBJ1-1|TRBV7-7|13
CASSFTGWTEAFF
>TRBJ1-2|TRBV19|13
CASSQGQYYGYTF
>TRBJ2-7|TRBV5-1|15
CASSWASGGNYEQYF
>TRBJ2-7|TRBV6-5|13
CASSFLSSGEQYF
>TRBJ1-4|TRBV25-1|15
CASSESRQGNEKLFF
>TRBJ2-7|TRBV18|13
CASSPRRTDEQYF
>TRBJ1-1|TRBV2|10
CASSLTEAFF
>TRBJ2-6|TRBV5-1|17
CASSLDPVGSGANVLTF
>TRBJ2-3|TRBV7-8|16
CASSLGPGQRPHTQYF
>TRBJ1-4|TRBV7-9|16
CASTLGGAATNEKLFF
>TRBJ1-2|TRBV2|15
CASSEENRPTSGYTF
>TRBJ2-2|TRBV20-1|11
CSAPRVEELFF
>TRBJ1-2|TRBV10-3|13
CAISPGHGSGYTF
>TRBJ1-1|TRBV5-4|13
CASSLQGTTEAFF
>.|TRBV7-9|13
CASSWDRGYEQYF
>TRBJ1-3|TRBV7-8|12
CASSPRGNTIYF
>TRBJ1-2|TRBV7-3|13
CASSRRGGNGYTF
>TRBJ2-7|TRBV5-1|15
CASSAGGTFSYEQYF
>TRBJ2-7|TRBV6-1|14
CASRIRTSGYEQYF
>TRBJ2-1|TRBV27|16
CASSLLGRGSYNEQFF
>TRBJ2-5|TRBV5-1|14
CASSSTGIRETQYF
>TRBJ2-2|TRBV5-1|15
CASSLATTYTGELFF
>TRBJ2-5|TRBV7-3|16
CASSLGGSRRGETQYF
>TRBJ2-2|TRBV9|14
CASSVRPGPGELFF
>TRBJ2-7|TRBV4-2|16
CASSQGRFDRSYEQYF
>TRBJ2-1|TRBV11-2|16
CASSSVVLAGADEQFF
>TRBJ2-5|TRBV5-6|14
CASSLMQGVETQYF
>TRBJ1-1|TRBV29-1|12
CSVERGGTEAFF
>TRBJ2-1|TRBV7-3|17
CASSPGTSGSSYNEQFF
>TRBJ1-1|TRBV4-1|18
CASSQGRNPSYMNTEAFF
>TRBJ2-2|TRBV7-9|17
CASSLMGGIKDTGELFF
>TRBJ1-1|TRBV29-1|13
CSADRGMNTEAFF
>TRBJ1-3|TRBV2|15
CASSSQGYSGNTIYF
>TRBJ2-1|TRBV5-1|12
CASSLEAGEQFF